Listed below are T cell receptor beta chains from one sample, sequenced in a study of blood T cell repertoires in COVID-19. Using immunoSEQ multiplex PCR, the repertoire was profiled, and TCRdb retains in-frame clones only, with some absent. The repertoire holds hundreds of thousands of clones, with approximately 90% as singletons. Material: PBMCs or T cells enriched from blood (not recorded which). These receptors originate from a man in his forties who had recovered from COVID-19. Both conserved end residues are part of each CDR3. A D gene is named only where the DNA matches it firmly. The size field is filled for only some rows; it gives once, few, many or a size class.

D gene	V gene	clone size	CDR3 length	J gene	CDR3 DNA	CDR3 protein
TRBD1	TRBV30	.	16	TRBJ1-3	TGTGCCTGGAGTGTACGACAGGGTATGAGTGGAAACACCATATATTTT	CAWSVRQGMSGNTIYF
TRBD1	TRBV29-1	.	14	TRBJ1-2	TGCAGCGCCGAGCGGGACAGGGGTAACTATGGCTACACCTTC	CSAERDRGNYGYTF
.	TRBV18	.	14	TRBJ1-2	TGTGCCAGCTCACCCCAGGACAAGGAGGGTGGCTACACCTTC	CASSPQDKEGGYTF
.	TRBV18	.	13	TRBJ1-6	TGTGCCAGCTCACCTTCTACTAATTCACCCCTCCACTTT	CASSPSTNSPLHF
.	TRBV28	few	15	TRBJ2-5	TGTGCCAGCAGTTACCCTTCGGGAGCCCAAGAGACCCAGTACTTC	CASSYPSGAQETQYF
.	TRBV11-1	.	14	TRBJ1-1	TGTGCCAGCAGCTTTAGCATCGGCGGAACTGAAGCTTTCTTT	CASSFSIGGTEAFF
.	TRBV5-1	once	16	TRBJ2-1	TGCGCCAGCAGCTTGGTTACAGGGAGTCGGTACAATGAGCAGTTCTTC	CASSLVTGSRYNEQFF
TRBD2	TRBV25-1	.	15	TRBJ2-7	TGTGCCAGCAGTTCAGGAGCGGGAGTCGCCTACGAGCAGTACTTC	CASSSGAGVAYEQYF
TRBD2	TRBV19	.	18	TRBJ2-1	TGTGCCAGTAGTATAGATAGCCCCATAGCGGGAGGGGTCAATGAGCAGTTCTTC	CASSIDSPIAGGVNEQFF
TRBD2	TRBV5-4	.	16	TRBJ2-5	TGTGCCAGCAGCGCTGGACTAGCGGGAGGAAGGGAGACCCAGTACTTC	CASSAGLAGGRETQYF
.	TRBV2	.	12	TRBJ1-5	TGTGCCAGCACGGGGGGCAATCAGCCCCAGCATTTT	CASTGGNQPQHF
.	TRBV7-8	.	12	TRBJ2-7	TGTGCCAGCAGCTTAGGGCCGGGAAAGCAGTACTTC	CASSLGPGKQYF
TRBD2	TRBV3-1/TRBV3-2	.	17	TRBJ2-5	TGTGCCAGCAGCCAACCGCGCCTCGGACTAGTTCCCGAGACCCAGTACTTC	CASSQPRLGLVPETQYF
.	TRBV7-2	.	16	TRBJ2-7	TGTGCCAGCAGCGAAGCTAATCCGTTCACCACCTACGAGCAGTACTTC	CASSEANPFTTYEQYF
TRBD2	TRBV11-3	once	17	TRBJ2-5	TGTGCCAGCAGCTTACTAGCGGGGGGCCGTTACCAAGAGACCCAGTACTTC	CASSLLAGGRYQETQYF
TRBD1	TRBV30	.	17	TRBJ1-1	TGTGCCTGGAGTGGGGACAGGGATGGCTTCATGAACACTGAAGCTTTCTTT	CAWSGDRDGFMNTEAFF
TRBD2	TRBV7-9	.	16	TRBJ2-4	TGTGCCAGCAGTACGCCGGGCGGGGGAGCCAAAAACATTCAGTACTTC	CASSTPGGGAKNIQYF
.	TRBV19	.	16	TRBJ2-1	TGTGCCAGTAGTATTCAGCCTAGCGTCCCCTACAATGAGCAGTTCTTC	CASSIQPSVPYNEQFF
TRBD2	TRBV30	.	16	TRBJ2-5	TGTGCCTGGAGCCCTCTGAGCCGGGGGGGCGGGGAGACCCAGTACTTC	CAWSPLSRGGGETQYF
.	TRBV28	.	13	TRBJ1-2	TGTGCCAGCAGTTCAGGGGAAAACTATGGCTACACCTTC	CASSSGENYGYTF
TRBD1	TRBV6-5	.	15	TRBJ1-5	TGTGCCAGCATTCCGGGACAGGGGGGAGATCAGCCCCAGCATTTT	CASIPGQGGDQPQHF
TRBD1	TRBV7-2	.	14	TRBJ1-1	TGTGCCAGCAGCTTCGGGACAGTGAACACTGAAGCTTTCTTT	CASSFGTVNTEAFF
.	TRBV28	.	13	TRBJ1-5	TGTGCCAGCAGTTTCATGGGGCATCAGCCCCAGCATTTT	CASSFMGHQPQHF
.	TRBV20-1	few	13	TRBJ2-3	TGCAGTGCTAGTGGGCCCCTTGCCGATACGCAGTATTTT	CSASGPLADTQYF
TRBD1	TRBV19	.	14	TRBJ2-2	TGTGCCAGTACTCCGTACAGGGGAGCCGGGGAGCTGTTTTTT	CASTPYRGAGELFF
TRBD1	TRBV19	.	16	TRBJ1-1	TGTGCCAGTAGCCGACCGGGACAGGCACCGCACACTGAAGCTTTCTTT	CASSRPGQAPHTEAFF
TRBD1	TRBV9	.	14	TRBJ1-1	TGTGCCAGCAGCGTTGACAGGGCAAGGGCTGAAGCTTTCTTT	CASSVDRARAEAFF
TRBD1	TRBV27	once	16	TRBJ1-2	TGTGCCAGCAGTCTCCAAGCCCAGACAGGGGGCTATGGCTACACCTTC	CASSLQAQTGGYGYTF
TRBD1	TRBV11-3	.	17	TRBJ2-3	TGTGCCAGCAGCTTAGAATCCGGGACAGGGATGGCAGATACGCAGTATTTT	CASSLESGTGMADTQYF
TRBD1	TRBV7-2	.	15	TRBJ1-5	TGTGCCAGCAGCCCCCGGACAGGGGGCAATCAGCCCCAGCATTTT	CASSPRTGGNQPQHF
TRBD2	TRBV6-5	.	16	TRBJ2-3	TGTGCCAGCAGTTCAACGGGACTAGCGGCGACAGATACGCAGTATTTT	CASSSTGLAATDTQYF
.	TRBV6-2/TRBV6-3	.	12	TRBJ2-1	TGTGCCAGCAGTTACGGCTGGCCCGAGCAGTTCTTC	CASSYGWPEQFF
TRBD1	TRBV7-9	.	15	TRBJ1-2	TGTGCCAGCAGCTTAGGGACAGGGGAGGTCTATGGCTACACCTTC	CASSLGTGEVYGYTF
TRBD1	TRBV12-5	.	15	TRBJ2-5	TGTGCTAGTGGTTTGGGCCAGGGGGCGGAGGAGACCCAGTACTTC	CASGLGQGAEETQYF
TRBD2	TRBV5-1	.	15	TRBJ2-7	TGCGCCAGCAGCTTGAGGGAGGGAAGCTCCTACGAGCAGTACTTC	CASSLREGSSYEQYF
TRBD2	TRBV30	.	14	TRBJ2-7	TGTGCCTGGGGCAAGAGAGCGGGGAGTTACGAGCAGTACTTC	CAWGKRAGSYEQYF
.	TRBV19	.	14	TRBJ1-1	TGTGCCAGTAGTAAACTACACCGGGAAACCGGAGCTTTCTTT	CASSKLHRETGAFF
TRBD1	TRBV19	.	16	TRBJ2-1	TGTGCCAGTAGTATAGTCTTGGACAGGGGGCACAATGAGCAGTTCTTC	CASSIVLDRGHNEQFF
.	TRBV5-1	.	14	TRBJ1-6	TGCGCCAGCAGCTTGGGCCAGGGGAATTCACCCCTCCACTTT	CASSLGQGNSPLHF
TRBD1	TRBV28	.	15	TRBJ1-5	TGTGCCAGCAGTGGGACAGGAGGTTGGAATCAGCCCCAGCATTTT	CASSGTGGWNQPQHF
TRBD1	TRBV7-8	.	14	TRBJ1-2	TGTGCCAGCAGCTATCGACAGGGGAGCTATGGCTACACCTTC	CASSYRQGSYGYTF
TRBD1	TRBV3-1/TRBV3-2	.	15	TRBJ1-2	TGTGCCAGCAGCCAAGACGGCAGGGGGCTCATCGGCTACACCTTC	CASSQDGRGLIGYTF
.	TRBV18	.	14	TRBJ1-6	TGTGCCAGCTCACAAGAGAGTAATAATTCACCCCTCCACTTT	CASSQESNNSPLHF
.	TRBV28	.	13	TRBJ1-5	TGTGCCAGCTTCAGGGATAGCAATCAGCCCCAGCATTTT	CASFRDSNQPQHF
.	TRBV12-3/TRBV12-4	few	13	TRBJ2-7	TGTGCCAGCACCCCCAGCGGTTCCTACGAGCAGTACTTC	CASTPSGSYEQYF
.	TRBV30	.	15	TRBJ1-1	TGTGCCTGCGTAGCTAAAATCCGGGTGAACACTGAAGCTTTCTTT	CACVAKIRVNTEAFF
TRBD1	TRBV30	.	13	TRBJ1-5	TGTGCCTGGAGTCAAGGGGGCGAGCAGCCCCAGCATTTT	CAWSQGGEQPQHF
TRBD1	TRBV5-6	.	14	TRBJ2-3	TGTGCCAGCAGCTTTTGGGACAGAACAGATACGCAGTATTTT	CASSFWDRTDTQYF
.	TRBV28	.	15	TRBJ2-7	TGTGCCAGCAGTTTCGGAGCCTACCCTTCCTACGAGCAGTACTTC	CASSFGAYPSYEQYF
TRBD1	TRBV7-2	.	15	TRBJ1-5	TGTGCCAGCAGCGAACAGGGGGTTGCAGGGCAGCCCCAGCATTTT	CASSEQGVAGQPQHF
TRBD1	TRBV27	.	16	TRBJ2-1	TGTGCCAGCAGGCAGACAGGGTTGGGGCTGAGTAATGAGCAGTTCTTC	CASRQTGLGLSNEQFF
.	TRBV30	.	14	TRBJ1-6	TGTGCCTGGAGTAGGGGCTCGGATAATTCACCCCTCCACTTT	CAWSRGSDNSPLHF
.	TRBV28	few	16	TRBJ1-5	TGTGCCAGCAGTAACCCCGGGGGGAATAGCAATCAGCCCCAGCATTTT	CASSNPGGNSNQPQHF
.	TRBV23-1	.	14	TRBJ2-1	TGCGCCAGCAGTGCCATGGAGGGAAGAAATGAGCAGTTCTTC	CASSAMEGRNEQFF
TRBD1	TRBV19	.	14	TRBJ1-2	TGTGCCAGTAGTCTAACCGGGACAGACCATGGCTACACCTTC	CASSLTGTDHGYTF
.	TRBV6-2/TRBV6-3	.	14	TRBJ1-2	TGTGCCAGCAGTCCGAACCGGGGGAACTATGGCTACACCTTC	CASSPNRGNYGYTF
TRBD2	TRBV19	.	18	TRBJ2-1	TGTGCCAGTAGTACGCTCGGGTTGGGGAGCGGGGTTACGAGTGAGCAGTTCTTC	CASSTLGLGSGVTSEQFF